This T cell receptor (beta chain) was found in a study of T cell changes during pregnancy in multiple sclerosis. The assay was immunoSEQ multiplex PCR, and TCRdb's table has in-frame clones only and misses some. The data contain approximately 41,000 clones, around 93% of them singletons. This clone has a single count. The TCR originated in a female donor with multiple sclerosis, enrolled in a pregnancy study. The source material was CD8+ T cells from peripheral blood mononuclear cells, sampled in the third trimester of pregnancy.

In DNA form, the CDR3 reads TGTGCCAGCAGCGTAAGCGGGAGTGTAGAGACCCAGTACTTC. Its translation: CASSVSGSVETQYF. This chain joins TRBV9 and TRBJ2-5, with 8 nucleotides matching TRBD2. The V segment lost 1 base and the J segment 4 bases; nucleotides outside the gene matches: 3. Germline V lookup: CDR1 SGDLS, CDR2 YYNGEE. The CDR3 covers 14 residues.